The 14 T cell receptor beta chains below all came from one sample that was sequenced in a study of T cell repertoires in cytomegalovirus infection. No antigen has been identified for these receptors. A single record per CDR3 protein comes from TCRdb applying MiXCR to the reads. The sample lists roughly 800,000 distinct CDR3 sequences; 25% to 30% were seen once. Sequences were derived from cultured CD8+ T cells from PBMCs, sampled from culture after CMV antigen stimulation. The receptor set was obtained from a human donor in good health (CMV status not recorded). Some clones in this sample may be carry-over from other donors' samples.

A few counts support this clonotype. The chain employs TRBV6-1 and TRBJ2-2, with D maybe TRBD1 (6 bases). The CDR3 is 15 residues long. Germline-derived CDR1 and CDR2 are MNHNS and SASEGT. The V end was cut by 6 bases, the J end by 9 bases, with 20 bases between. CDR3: CASRLQRQDARELFF. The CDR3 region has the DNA TGTGCCAGCAGACTACAGAGACAGGACGCCCGGGAGCTGTTTTTT.

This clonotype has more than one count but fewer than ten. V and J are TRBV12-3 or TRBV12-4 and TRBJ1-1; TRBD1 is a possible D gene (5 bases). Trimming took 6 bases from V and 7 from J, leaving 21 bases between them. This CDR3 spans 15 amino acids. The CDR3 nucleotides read TGTGCCAGCAGACCGACGGCAGGGCGCATGGATGAAGCTTTCTTT. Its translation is CASRPTAGRMDEAFF.

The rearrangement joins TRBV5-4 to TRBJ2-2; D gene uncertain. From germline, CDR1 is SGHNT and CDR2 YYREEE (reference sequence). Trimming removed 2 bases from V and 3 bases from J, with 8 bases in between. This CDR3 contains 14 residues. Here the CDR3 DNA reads TGTGCCAGCAGCTTAAACGGATACACCGGGGAGCTGTTTTTT. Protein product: CASSLNGYTGELFF.

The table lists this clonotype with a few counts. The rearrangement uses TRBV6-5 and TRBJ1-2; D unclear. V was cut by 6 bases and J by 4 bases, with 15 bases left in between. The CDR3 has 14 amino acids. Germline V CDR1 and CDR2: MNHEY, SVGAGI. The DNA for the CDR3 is TGTGCCAGCAGATTCCGGACTTACTCCTATGGCTACACCTTC. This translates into CASRFRTYSYGYTF.

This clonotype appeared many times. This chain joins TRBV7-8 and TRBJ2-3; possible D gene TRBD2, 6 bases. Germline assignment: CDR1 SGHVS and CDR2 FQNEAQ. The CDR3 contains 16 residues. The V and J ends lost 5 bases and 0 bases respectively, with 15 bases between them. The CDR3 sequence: CASSATPGRSTDTQYF. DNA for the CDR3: TGTGCCAGCAGCGCTACTCCGGGGAGGAGCACAGATACGCAGTATTTT. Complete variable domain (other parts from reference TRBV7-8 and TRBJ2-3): GAGVSQSPRYKVAKRGQDVALRCDPISGHVSLFWYQQALGQGPEFLTYFQNEAQLDKSGLPSDRFFAERPEGSVSTLKIQRTQQEDSAVYLCASSATPGRSTDTQYFGPGTRLTVL.

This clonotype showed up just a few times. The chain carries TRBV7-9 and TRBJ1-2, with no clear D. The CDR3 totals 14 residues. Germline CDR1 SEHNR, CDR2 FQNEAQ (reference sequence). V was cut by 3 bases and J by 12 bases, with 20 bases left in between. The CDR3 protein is CASSFPAGADVHTF. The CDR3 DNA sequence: TGTGCCAGCAGCTTTCCGGCAGGAGCAGATGTGCACACCTTC.

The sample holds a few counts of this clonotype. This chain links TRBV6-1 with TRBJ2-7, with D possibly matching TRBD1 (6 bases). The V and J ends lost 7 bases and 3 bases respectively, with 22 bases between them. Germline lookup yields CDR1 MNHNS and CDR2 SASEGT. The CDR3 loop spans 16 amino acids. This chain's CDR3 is CASTGPDRISFYEQYF. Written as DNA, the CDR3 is TGTGCCAGCACTGGCCCAGACAGGATTTCTTTCTACGAGCAGTACTTC.

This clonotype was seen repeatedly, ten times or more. The CDR3 DNA sequence: TGTGCCATCGCTGACAGGGGGTTTGGAAACACCATATATTTT. It encodes CAIADRGFGNTIYF. V gene TRBV10-3 combines with J gene TRBJ1-3; 9 bases map to TRBD1. V shed 8 bases and J 3 bases; nucleotides not matched to a gene: 5. The CDR3 totals 14 residues. Germline V gene data show CDR1 as ENHRY and CDR2 as SYGVKD.

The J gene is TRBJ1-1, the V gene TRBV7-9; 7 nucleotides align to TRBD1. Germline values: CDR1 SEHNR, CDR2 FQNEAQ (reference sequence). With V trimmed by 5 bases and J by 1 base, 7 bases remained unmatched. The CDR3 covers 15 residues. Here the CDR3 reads CASSRIQGKNTEAFF. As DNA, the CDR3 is TGTGCCAGCAGCCGCATACAGGGGAAGAACACTGAAGCTTTCTTT.

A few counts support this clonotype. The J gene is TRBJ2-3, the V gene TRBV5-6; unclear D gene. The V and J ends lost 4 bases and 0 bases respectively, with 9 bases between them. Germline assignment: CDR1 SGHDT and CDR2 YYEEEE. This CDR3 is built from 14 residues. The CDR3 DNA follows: TGTGCCAGCAGCCCCGCACCTAGCACAGATACGCAGTATTTT. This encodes CASSPAPSTDTQYF. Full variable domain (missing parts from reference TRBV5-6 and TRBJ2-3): DAGVTQSPTHLIKTRGQQVTLRCSPKSGHDTVSWYQQALGQGPQFIFQYYEEEERQRGNFPDRFSGHQFPNYSSELNVNALLLGDSALYLCASSPAPSTDTQYFGPGTRLTVL.

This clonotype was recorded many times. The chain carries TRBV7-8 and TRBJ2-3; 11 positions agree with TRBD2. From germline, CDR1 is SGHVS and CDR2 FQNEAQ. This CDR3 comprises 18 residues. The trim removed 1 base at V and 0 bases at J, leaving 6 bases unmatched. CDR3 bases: TGTGCCAGCAGCTTAGAACTAGCGGGGGCCTCTAGCACAGATACGCAGTATTTT. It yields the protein CASSLELAGASSTDTQYF.

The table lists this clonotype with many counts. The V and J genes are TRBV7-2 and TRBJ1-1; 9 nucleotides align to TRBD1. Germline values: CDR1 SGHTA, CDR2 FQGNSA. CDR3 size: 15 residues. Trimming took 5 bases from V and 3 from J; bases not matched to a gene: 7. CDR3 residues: CASSLRDRADTEAFF. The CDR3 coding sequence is TGTGCCAGCAGCCTACGGGACAGGGCAGACACTGAAGCTTTCTTT. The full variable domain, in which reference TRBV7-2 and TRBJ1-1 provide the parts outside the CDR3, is GAGVSQSPSNKVTEKGKDVELRCDPISGHTALYWYRQSLGQGLEFLIYFQGNSAPDKSGLPSDRFSAERTGGSVSTLTIQRTQQEDSAVYLCASSLRDRADTEAFFGQGTRLTVV.

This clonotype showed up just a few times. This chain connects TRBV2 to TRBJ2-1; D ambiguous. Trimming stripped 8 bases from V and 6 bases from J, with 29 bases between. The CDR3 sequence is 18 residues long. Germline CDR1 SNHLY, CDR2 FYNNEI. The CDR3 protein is CASPSERKATPYSNEQFF. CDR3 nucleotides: TGTGCCAGCCCGTCTGAGCGAAAAGCCACCCCCTACAGCAATGAGCAGTTCTTC.

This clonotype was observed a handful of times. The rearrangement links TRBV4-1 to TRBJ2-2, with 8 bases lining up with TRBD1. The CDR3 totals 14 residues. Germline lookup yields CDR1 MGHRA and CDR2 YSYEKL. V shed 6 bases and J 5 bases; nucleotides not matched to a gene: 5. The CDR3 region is CASRQGVVTGELFF. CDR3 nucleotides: TGCGCCAGCAGACAGGGGGTGGTTACCGGGGAGCTGTTTTTT.